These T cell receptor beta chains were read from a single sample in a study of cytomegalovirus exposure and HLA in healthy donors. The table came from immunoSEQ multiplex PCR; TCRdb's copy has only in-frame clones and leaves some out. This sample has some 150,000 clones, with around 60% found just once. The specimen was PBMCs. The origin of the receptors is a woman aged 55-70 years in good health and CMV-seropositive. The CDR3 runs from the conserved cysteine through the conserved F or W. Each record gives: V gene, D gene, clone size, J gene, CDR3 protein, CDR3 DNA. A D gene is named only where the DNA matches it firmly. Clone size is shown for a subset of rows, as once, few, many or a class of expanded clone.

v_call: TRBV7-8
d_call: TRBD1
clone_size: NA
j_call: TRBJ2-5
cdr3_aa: CASSLRQGLETQYF
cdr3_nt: TGTGCCAGCAGCCTTAGACAGGGTTTGGAGACCCAGTACTTC

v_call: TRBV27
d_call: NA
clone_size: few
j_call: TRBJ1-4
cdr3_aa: CASSWQGNEKLFF
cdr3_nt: TGTGCCAGCAGTTGGCAGGGAAATGAAAAACTGTTTTTT

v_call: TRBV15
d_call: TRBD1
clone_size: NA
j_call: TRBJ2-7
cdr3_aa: CATSAGKGAAYEQYF
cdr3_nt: TGTGCCACCAGCGCCGGAAAGGGGGCGGCCTACGAGCAGTACTTC

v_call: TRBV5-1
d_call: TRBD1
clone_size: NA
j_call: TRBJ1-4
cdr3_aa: CASSRTGTGGGKLFF
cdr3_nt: TGCGCCAGCAGCAGGACCGGGACAGGGGGAGGAAAACTGTTTTTT

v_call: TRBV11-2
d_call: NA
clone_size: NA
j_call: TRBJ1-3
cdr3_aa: CASSLDRGDTIYF
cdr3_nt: TGTGCCAGCAGCTTAGATCGGGGAGACACCATATATTTT

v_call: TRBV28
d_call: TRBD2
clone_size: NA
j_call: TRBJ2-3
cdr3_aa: CASSSPGTSGYTDTQYF
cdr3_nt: TGTGCCAGCAGCTCCCCCGGGACTAGCGGTTACACAGATACGCAGTATTTT

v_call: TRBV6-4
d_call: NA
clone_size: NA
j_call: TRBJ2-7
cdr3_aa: CARPGGPPYEQYF
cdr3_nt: TGTGCCAGGCCCGGGGGGCCCCCCTACGAGCAGTACTTC

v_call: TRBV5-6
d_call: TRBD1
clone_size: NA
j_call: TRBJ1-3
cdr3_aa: CASSLAQGYSGNTIYF
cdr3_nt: TGTGCCAGCAGCTTGGCACAGGGGTATTCTGGAAACACCATATATTTT

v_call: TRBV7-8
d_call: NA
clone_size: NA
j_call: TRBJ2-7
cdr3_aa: CASSLLGSDHYEQYF
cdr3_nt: TGTGCCAGCAGCTTACTAGGTAGCGACCACTACGAGCAGTACTTC

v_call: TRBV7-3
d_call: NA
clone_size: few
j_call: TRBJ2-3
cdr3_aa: CASSYRTPTDTQYF
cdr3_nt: TGTGCCAGCAGCTACCGGACACCCACAGATACGCAGTATTTT

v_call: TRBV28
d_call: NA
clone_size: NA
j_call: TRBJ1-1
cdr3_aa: CASIPDVRGSNTEAFF
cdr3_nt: TGTGCCAGCATTCCCGATGTACGAGGGTCGAACACTGAAGCTTTCTTT

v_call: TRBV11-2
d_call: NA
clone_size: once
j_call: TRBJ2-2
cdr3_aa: CASSLRAMGAQSPGELFF
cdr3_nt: TGTGCCAGCAGCTTAAGGGCAATGGGGGCCCAAAGCCCCGGGGAGCTGTTTTTT

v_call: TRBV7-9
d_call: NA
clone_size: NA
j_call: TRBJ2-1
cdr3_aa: CASSLTPREQFF
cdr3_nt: TGTGCCAGCAGCCTCACCCCTAGAGAGCAGTTCTTC

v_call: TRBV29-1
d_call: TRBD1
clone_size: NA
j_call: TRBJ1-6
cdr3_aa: CSVRQGNGSPLHF
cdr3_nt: TGCAGCGTGCGACAGGGTAATGGTTCACCCCTCCACTTT

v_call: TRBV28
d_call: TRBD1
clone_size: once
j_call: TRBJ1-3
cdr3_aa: CASSGDRRLSGNTIYF
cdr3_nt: TGTGCCAGCAGTGGGGACAGGAGGCTTTCTGGAAACACCATATATTTT

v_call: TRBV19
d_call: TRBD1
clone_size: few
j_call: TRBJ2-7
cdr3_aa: CASSISDRGNYEQYF
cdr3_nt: TGTGCCAGTAGTATATCTGACAGGGGGAACTACGAGCAGTACTTC

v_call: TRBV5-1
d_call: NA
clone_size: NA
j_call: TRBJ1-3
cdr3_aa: CASSFEFRSSGNTIYF
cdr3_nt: TGCGCCAGCAGCTTTGAATTTAGGAGCTCTGGAAACACCATATATTTT

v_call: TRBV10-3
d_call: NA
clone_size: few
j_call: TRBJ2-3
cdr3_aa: CAISAQGKGTDTQYF
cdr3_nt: TGTGCCATCAGTGCGCAGGGGAAAGGGACAGATACGCAGTATTTT

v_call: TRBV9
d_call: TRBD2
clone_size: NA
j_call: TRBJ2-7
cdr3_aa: CASSVALDLAGVEQYF
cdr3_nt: TGTGCCAGCAGCGTAGCTCTTGACCTAGCGGGAGTTGAGCAGTACTTC

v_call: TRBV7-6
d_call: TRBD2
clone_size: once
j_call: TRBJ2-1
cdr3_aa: CASSQFPREGTWNEQFF
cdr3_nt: TGTGCCAGCAGTCAGTTCCCGCGGGAGGGTACTTGGAATGAGCAGTTCTTC

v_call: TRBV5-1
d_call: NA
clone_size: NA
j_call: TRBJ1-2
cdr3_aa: CASRGNYGYTF
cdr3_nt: TGCGCCAGCCGAGGGAACTATGGCTACACCTTC

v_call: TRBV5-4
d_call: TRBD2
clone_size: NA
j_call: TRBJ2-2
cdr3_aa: CASSLWAAGEGTGELFF
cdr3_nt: TGTGCCAGCAGCTTGTGGGCAGCGGGAGAGGGCACCGGGGAGCTGTTTTTT

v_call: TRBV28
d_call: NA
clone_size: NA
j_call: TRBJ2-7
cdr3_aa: CASRPREFVGEQYF
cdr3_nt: TGTGCCAGCAGACCCCGGGAATTCGTGGGCGAGCAGTACTTC

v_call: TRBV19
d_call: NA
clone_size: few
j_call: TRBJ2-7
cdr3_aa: CASSIRGNEQYF
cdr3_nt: TGTGCCAGTAGTATCCGAGGTAACGAGCAGTACTTC

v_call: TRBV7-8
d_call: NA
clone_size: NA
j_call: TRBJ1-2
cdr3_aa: CASSPTGARGSYTF
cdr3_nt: TGTGCCAGCAGCCCGACAGGAGCGAGGGGTAGCTACACCTTC

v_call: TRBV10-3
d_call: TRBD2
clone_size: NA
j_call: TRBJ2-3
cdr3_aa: CAISGRTSGSTDTQYF
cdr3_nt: TGTGCCATCAGTGGGAGGACTAGCGGTAGCACAGATACGCAGTATTTT

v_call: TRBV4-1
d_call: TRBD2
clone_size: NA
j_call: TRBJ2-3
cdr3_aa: CASSQVASGSTDTQYF
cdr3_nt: TGCGCCAGCAGCCAAGTGGCTAGCGGTAGCACAGATACGCAGTATTTT

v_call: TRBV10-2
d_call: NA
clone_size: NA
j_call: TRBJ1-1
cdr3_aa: CASGTGVGAFF
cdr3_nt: TGCGCCAGCGGCACGGGGGTTGGTGCTTTCTTT